This T cell receptor beta chain is from a study of OX40 agonist ivuxolimab in advanced cancers. Study information: Patients took ivuxolimab, an agonistic anti-OX40 (CD134) antibody.

Any history of autoimmune disease or systemic immunosuppression disqualified patients. Comment on this clone: Its antigen is unknown.

Study observations and caveats: At 0.1 to 3.0 mg/kg, CD4+ and CD8+ blood T cells expanded clonally by week 6. Some patients who did not respond also had low normalized T-cell clonal expansion.

V lost 3 bases, J lost 8 bases, and 10 bases lay in between. This CDR3 is 12 amino acids long. Germline CDR1 and CDR2: SEHNR and FQNEAQ (reference sequence). The protocol was immunoSEQ multiplex PCR, while the TCRdb copy is restricted to in-frame clones and leaves out a portion. The sample has some 76,000 clones, over 75% seen once. This receptor was obtained from an adult with an advanced solid tumor such as melanoma, head and neck, liver or kidney cancer. This rearrangement joins TRBV7-9 to TRBJ1-2, with D unclear. Here the sequenced sample was CD4+ or CD8+ T cells sorted from blood, taken in a trial of the OX40 agonist ivuxolimab. CDR3: CASSLGRGGYTF. In nucleotides, the CDR3 is TGTGCCAGCAGCTTGGGCAGAGGGGGCTACACCTTC.